A selection of T cell receptor beta chains follows, all from one sample in a study of early T cells in non-severe SARS-CoV-2 infection. TCRdb ran MiXCR on the 5' RACE reads and lists one entry per CDR3 protein. Of nearly 95,000 distinct CDR3 sequences in the sample, 15% to 20% are singletons; the top ten hold approximately 5.1%. This material consisted of whole blood, taken at baseline. The receptors come from an adult who was a healthcare worker with PCR-confirmed SARS-CoV-2 infection or an uninfected control (not recorded which). CDR3s include the opening cysteine and the closing phenylalanine or tryptophan. Fields, in order: clone size, D gene, V gene, J gene, CDR3 protein, CDR3 DNA. A D gene is named only where the DNA matches it firmly. Clone size is given for some rows only: seen once, a few or many times, or a class if the clone is expanded.

clone_size: few; d_call: -; v_call: TRBV4-1; j_call: TRBJ1-5; cdr3_aa: CASSPPGQPQHF; cdr3_nt: TGCGCCAGCAGCCCCCCTGGTCAGCCCCAGCATTTT
clone_size: -; d_call: -; v_call: TRBV19; j_call: TRBJ2-7; cdr3_aa: CASSPSLSYRVRPYEQYF; cdr3_nt: TGTGCCAGTAGTCCCTCGTTGAGTTACAGGGTAAGGCCCTACGAGCAGTACTTC
clone_size: few; d_call: -; v_call: TRBV11-2; j_call: TRBJ1-2; cdr3_aa: CASSLDPQAERTF; cdr3_nt: TGTGCCAGCAGCTTAGACCCCCAGGCGGAAAGGACCTTC
clone_size: -; d_call: -; v_call: TRBV6-6; j_call: TRBJ2-3; cdr3_aa: CASSSSRDQPQYF; cdr3_nt: TGTGCCAGCAGTTCAAGCAGGGACCAGCCCCAGTATTTT
clone_size: few; d_call: -; v_call: TRBV19; j_call: TRBJ2-7; cdr3_aa: CASSVTVGSYEQYF; cdr3_nt: TGTGCCAGTAGTGTGACAGTCGGCTCCTACGAGCAGTACTTC
clone_size: few; d_call: -; v_call: TRBV12-3/TRBV12-4; j_call: TRBJ1-4; cdr3_aa: CASSSARANEKLFF; cdr3_nt: TGTGCCAGCAGTTCCGCACGCGCTAATGAAAAACTGTTTTTT
clone_size: -; d_call: -; v_call: TRBV20-1; j_call: TRBJ1-5; cdr3_aa: CSASVSIQGIEQPQHF; cdr3_nt: TGCAGTGCTAGTGTGTCCATACAGGGAATAGAACAGCCCCAGCATTTT
clone_size: few; d_call: -; v_call: TRBV3-1; j_call: TRBJ2-5; cdr3_aa: CASSLAPGGEQTQYF; cdr3_nt: TGTGCCAGCAGCCTAGCCCCTGGCGGGGAACAGACCCAGTACTTC
clone_size: -; d_call: -; v_call: TRBV19; j_call: TRBJ2-7; cdr3_aa: CASSLHLLYEQYF; cdr3_nt: TGTGCCAGTAGTCTCCACCTGCTCTACGAGCAGTACTTC
clone_size: few; d_call: -; v_call: TRBV10-3; j_call: TRBJ2-7; cdr3_aa: CAISAGTRNYEQYF; cdr3_nt: TGTGCCATCAGTGCCGGGACAAGGAACTACGAGCAGTACTTC
clone_size: -; d_call: TRBD2; v_call: TRBV10-3; j_call: TRBJ2-3; cdr3_aa: CAISESLAGGSNTQYF; cdr3_nt: TGTGCCATCAGTGAGTCCTTAGCGGGAGGATCGAATACGCAGTATTTT
clone_size: -; d_call: -; v_call: TRBV11-2; j_call: TRBJ2-5; cdr3_aa: CASSLTAYQETQYF; cdr3_nt: TGTGCCAGCAGCTTGACAGCGTACCAAGAGACCCAGTACTTC
clone_size: few; d_call: TRBD1; v_call: TRBV7-6; j_call: TRBJ1-1; cdr3_aa: CASSSTTGQRTEAFF; cdr3_nt: TGTGCCAGCAGCTCAACGACAGGGCAGCGCACTGAAGCTTTCTTT
clone_size: -; d_call: -; v_call: TRBV4-1; j_call: TRBJ1-3; cdr3_aa: CASSQYVQEFSGNTIYF; cdr3_nt: TGCGCCAGCAGCCAGTACGTACAGGAATTCTCTGGAAACACCATATATTTT
clone_size: few; d_call: TRBD2; v_call: TRBV11-2; j_call: TRBJ2-4; cdr3_aa: CASSLDPDDSGRAKNIQYF; cdr3_nt: TGTGCCAGCAGCTTAGATCCTGACGATAGCGGGAGGGCTAAAAACATTCAGTACTTC
clone_size: few; d_call: TRBD2; v_call: TRBV5-1; j_call: TRBJ2-5; cdr3_aa: CASSFLSGREKTQYF; cdr3_nt: TGCGCCAGCAGCTTCCTTAGCGGGAGGGAGAAGACCCAGTACTTC
clone_size: few; d_call: -; v_call: TRBV5-4; j_call: TRBJ2-5; cdr3_aa: CASSFAGSRKETQYF; cdr3_nt: TGTGCCAGCAGCTTTGCAGGGTCGAGAAAAGAGACCCAGTACTTC
clone_size: few; d_call: -; v_call: TRBV11-2; j_call: TRBJ2-3; cdr3_aa: CASSSREKADTQYF; cdr3_nt: TGTGCCAGCAGCAGCCGGGAGAAAGCAGATACGCAGTATTTT